This T cell receptor beta chain was observed in a study of blood T cell repertoires in COVID-19. CDR1 GTSNPN and CDR2 SVGIG come from the germline V gene (reference sequence). With V trimmed by 3 bases and J by 4 bases, 12 bases remained unmatched. The CDR3 spans 16 residues. Using immunoSEQ multiplex PCR, the repertoire was profiled, and TCRdb retains in-frame clones only, with some absent. The sample has roughly 400,000 clones, around nine tenths seen once. Sample: PBMCs or T cells enriched from blood (not recorded which). The clonotype originates from a woman younger than 45 who had recovered from COVID-19. The V and J genes are TRBV30 and TRBJ1-3; 7 positions agree with TRBD1. CDR3 residues: CAWSSTGARSGNTIYF. The CDR3 DNA reads as TGTGCCTGGAGCTCTACAGGGGCCAGGTCGGGAAACACCATATATTTT.